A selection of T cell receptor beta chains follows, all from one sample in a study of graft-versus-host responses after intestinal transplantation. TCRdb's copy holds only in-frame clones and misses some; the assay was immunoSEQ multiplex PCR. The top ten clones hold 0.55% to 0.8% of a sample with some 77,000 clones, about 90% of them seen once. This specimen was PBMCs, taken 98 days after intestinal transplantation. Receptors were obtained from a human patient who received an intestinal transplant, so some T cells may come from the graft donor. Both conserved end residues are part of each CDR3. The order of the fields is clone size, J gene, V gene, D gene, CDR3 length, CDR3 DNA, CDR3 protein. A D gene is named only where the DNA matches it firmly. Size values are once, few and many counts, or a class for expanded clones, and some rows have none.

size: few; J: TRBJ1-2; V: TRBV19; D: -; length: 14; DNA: TGTGCCAGTAGCCTCTACAGGGATGGAAATGGCTACACCTTC; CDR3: CASSLYRDGNGYTF
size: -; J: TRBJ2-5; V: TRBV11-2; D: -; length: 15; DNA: TGTGCCAGCAGCCCCGACCTCATGGCAAAAGAGACCCAGTACTTC; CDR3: CASSPDLMAKETQYF
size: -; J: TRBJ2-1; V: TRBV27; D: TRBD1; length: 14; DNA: TGTGCCAGCAACCTCGGGACAGGGTTCAATGAGCAGTTCTTC; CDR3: CASNLGTGFNEQFF
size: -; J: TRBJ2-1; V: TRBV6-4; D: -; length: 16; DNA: TGTGCCAGCAGTGACTCGACGCAGGCTTCCTACAATGAGCAGTTCTTC; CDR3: CASSDSTQASYNEQFF
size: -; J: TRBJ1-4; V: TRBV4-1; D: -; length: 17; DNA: TGCGCCAGCAGCCAAGTTAAGCTACAGGGTGGAGATGAAAAACTGTTTTTT; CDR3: CASSQVKLQGGDEKLFF
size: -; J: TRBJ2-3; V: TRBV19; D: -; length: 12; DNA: TGTGCCAGTAGTATCCAGGCAGATACGCAGTATTTT; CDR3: CASSIQADTQYF
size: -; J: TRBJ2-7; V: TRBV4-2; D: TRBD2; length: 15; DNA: TGTGCCAGCAGCCCGACTAGCGGGGTCTCCTACGAGCAGTACTTC; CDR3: CASSPTSGVSYEQYF
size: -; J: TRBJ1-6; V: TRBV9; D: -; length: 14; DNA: TGTGCCAGCAGCGGATCGCCCTATAATTCACCCCTCCACTTT; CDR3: CASSGSPYNSPLHF
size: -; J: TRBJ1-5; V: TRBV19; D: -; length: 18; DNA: TGTGCCAGTAGTATAGACACACGGGGTGTCTATAGCAATCAGCCCCAGCATTTT; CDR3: CASSIDTRGVYSNQPQHF
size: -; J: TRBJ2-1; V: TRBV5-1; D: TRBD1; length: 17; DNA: TGCGCCAGCAGCCCAGTACCGGGACAGGGAGGACAATGGGGGCAGTTCTTC; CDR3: CASSPVPGQGGQWGQFF
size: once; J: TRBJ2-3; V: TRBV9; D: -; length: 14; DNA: TGTGCCAGCAGTAAAAACAGGGCAACAGATACGCAGTATTTT; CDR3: CASSKNRATDTQYF
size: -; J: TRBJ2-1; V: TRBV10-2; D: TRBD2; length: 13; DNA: TGCGCCAGCAGTGAGGGAACTAGCGGAGAGCAGTTCTTC; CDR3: CASSEGTSGEQFF
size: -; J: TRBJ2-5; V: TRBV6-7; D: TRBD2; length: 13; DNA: TGTGCCAGTATAGCGGGAGGGGGCGAGACCCAGTACTTC; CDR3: CASIAGGGETQYF
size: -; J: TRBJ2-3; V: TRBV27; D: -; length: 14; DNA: TGTGCCAGCAGTTTCGGGGGCCCCACAGATACGCAGTATTTT; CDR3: CASSFGGPTDTQYF
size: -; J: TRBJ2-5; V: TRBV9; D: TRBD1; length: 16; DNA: TGTGCCAGCAGCGCGTACTCCGGGACAGGGATCGGGACCCAGTACTTC; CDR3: CASSAYSGTGIGTQYF
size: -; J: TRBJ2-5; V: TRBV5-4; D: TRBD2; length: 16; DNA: TGTGCCAGCAGCCGGGGGACTAGCGGGGGCCAAGAGACCCAGTACTTC; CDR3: CASSRGTSGGQETQYF
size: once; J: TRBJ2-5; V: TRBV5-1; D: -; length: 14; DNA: TGCGCCAGCAGCTTGAGAGACTATAAAGAGACCCAGTACTTC; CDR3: CASSLRDYKETQYF
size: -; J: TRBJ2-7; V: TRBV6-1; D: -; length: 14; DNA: TGTGCCAGCAGTGACGAGGGGGGGCCCTACGAGCAGTACTTC; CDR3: CASSDEGGPYEQYF
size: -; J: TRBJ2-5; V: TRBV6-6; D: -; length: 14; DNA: TGTGCCAGCAGTTACTCAGGGGGCCAAGAGACCCAGTACTTC; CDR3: CASSYSGGQETQYF
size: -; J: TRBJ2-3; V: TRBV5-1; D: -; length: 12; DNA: TGCGCCAGCAGCTTGGCCACAGATACGCAGTATTTT; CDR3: CASSLATDTQYF
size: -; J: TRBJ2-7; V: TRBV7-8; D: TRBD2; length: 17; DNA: TGTGCCAGCAGCTTAGGGGTCCAGCGGGATGGACCCTACGAGCAGTACTTC; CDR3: CASSLGVQRDGPYEQYF
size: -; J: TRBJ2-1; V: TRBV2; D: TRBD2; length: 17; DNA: TGTGCCAGCTATTCCCGCCCAAAGCGGGAGGTGAGGAATGAGCAGTTCTTC; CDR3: CASYSRPKREVRNEQFF
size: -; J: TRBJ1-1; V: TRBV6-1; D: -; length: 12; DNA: TGTGCCAGCAGTGTGGCAGGGCATGAAGCTTTCTTT; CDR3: CASSVAGHEAFF
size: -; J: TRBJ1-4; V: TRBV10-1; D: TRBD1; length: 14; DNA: TGCGCCAGCAGTGAGTCAGGACAGGATGAAAAACTGTTTTTT; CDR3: CASSESGQDEKLFF
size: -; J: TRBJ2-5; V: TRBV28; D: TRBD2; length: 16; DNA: TGTGCCAGCAGTTTTAAAGGGACTAGGGACGGAAAGACCCAGTACTTC; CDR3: CASSFKGTRDGKTQYF